The next 9 T cell receptor beta chains were all read from a single sample in a study of shared clonotypes between healthy human individuals. Assay: immunoSEQ multiplex PCR; the TCRdb copy retains only in-frame clones and omits some. This sample carries roughly 2.5 million clones, around 94% of them seen once, and the ten largest clones take roughly 0.14%. Sequences were obtained from naive CD4+ T cells sorted from blood. Subset defined: CD45RA+ positively selected. Receptor source: a man younger than 35 in good health.

The V call is TRBV5-1, the J call TRBJ2-1, with 9 bases lining up with TRBD2. After removal of 4 bases from V and 2 bases from J, the junction contained 7 bases not matched to a gene. Germline V lookup: CDR1 SGHRS, CDR2 YFSETQ. CDR3 size: 16 residues. CDR3 DNA: TGCGCCAGCAGCCCGGAGACTAGCGGCACCTACAATGAGCAGTTCTTC. Protein product: CASSPETSGTYNEQFF.

The CDR3 nucleotides are TGTGCCAGCAGCCCACGCCTGGACTCACAAGAGACCCAGTACTTC. Translating gives CASSPRLDSQETQYF. The chain recombines TRBV7-2 with TRBJ2-5, with D perhaps TRBD2 (5 bases). Trimming stripped 5 bases from V and 2 bases from J, with 15 bases between. The CDR3 covers 15 residues. Germline V gives CDR1 SGHTA, CDR2 FQGNSA.

The J gene is TRBJ1-6, the V gene TRBV27; D is perhaps TRBD1 (6 bases). The CDR3 spans 16 residues. V was pared by 2 bases and J by 7 bases, with 15 bases between. Looked up from germline, CDR1 is MNHEY and CDR2 is SMNVEV (reference sequence). The CDR3 DNA reads TGTGCCAGCAGTTTAAGTGGACAGCTTGGCAATTCACCCCTCCACTTT. This encodes CASSLSGQLGNSPLHF.

J is TRBJ2-1 and V is TRBV15; D unclear. Deletions cut 0 bases from V and 8 bases from J, with 11 bases between. Germline V gene lookup returns CDR1 LNHNV and CDR2 YYDKDF (reference sequence). This CDR3 is built from 14 residues. This CDR3 is CATSRDRLVDEQFF. DNA of the CDR3: TGTGCCACCAGCAGAGATCGATTGGTAGATGAGCAGTTCTTC. Variable domain in full (rest from reference TRBV15 and TRBJ2-1): DAMVIQNPRYQVTQFGKPVTLSCSQTLNHNVMYWYQQKSSQAPKLLFHYYDKDFNNEADTPDNFQSRRPNTSFCFLDIRSPGLGDTAMYLCATSRDRLVDEQFFGPGTRLTVL.

This chain connects TRBV10-3 to TRBJ2-1; D may be TRBD2 (6 bases). Germline CDR1 reads ENHRY; CDR2 reads SYGVKD. V shed 7 bases and J shed 9 bases, with 19 bases lying between them. This CDR3 is built from 14 residues. The CDR3 loop is CAITPGVSVSEQFF. The CDR3 region has the DNA TGTGCCATCACCCCGGGAGTTAGCGTTAGTGAGCAGTTCTTC.

V usage is TRBV12-5 and J usage is TRBJ2-7, with 10 bases fitting TRBD2. The ends lost 5 bases at V and 0 bases at J; junction bases unmatched: 7. CDR1 LGHNT and CDR2 FRNRAP come from the germline V gene. The CDR3 loop spans 16 amino acids. This chain's CDR3 is CASGTWTSGPSYEQYF. CDR3 in DNA: TGTGCTAGTGGTACCTGGACTAGCGGACCCTCCTACGAGCAGTACTTC.

The chain combines TRBV28 with TRBJ1-6, with D maybe TRBD1 (5 bases). The CDR3 has 12 residues. Germline V gene lookup returns CDR1 MDHEN and CDR2 SYDVKM. Between the trimmed V and J ends, which lost 3 bases and 12 bases, there was a span of 9 bases. The CDR3 region has the DNA TGTGCCAGCAGTTTGACAGTTGGACCCCTCCACTTT. Encoded protein: CASSLTVGPLHF.

Details on this clone: Within the sample, other DNA sequences also encode this same CDR3. The chain joins TRBV19 to TRBJ2-2, with no clear D. The CDR3 extends over 14 amino acids. The germline V gene encodes CDR1 LNHDA and CDR2 SQIVND (reference sequence). Trimming cost V 1 base and J 2 bases, with 5 bases left between them. The CDR3 nucleotides are TGTGCCAGTAGTATAGTCTCTAACACCGGGGAGCTGTTTTTT. The encoded protein is CASSIVSNTGELFF.

V and J are TRBV5-1 and TRBJ2-1, with D uncertain. The V gene lost 1 base and the J gene lost 2 bases, with 13 bases spanning the gap. The CDR3 covers 16 residues. The germline V gene encodes CDR1 SGHRS and CDR2 YFSETQ. CDR3 DNA sequence: TGCGCCAGCAGCTTGTATGAAGGTGGTCCCTACAATGAGCAGTTCTTC. It codes for CASSLYEGGPYNEQFF.